The present T cell receptor (beta chain) was sequenced within a study of T cells after yellow fever vaccination. Each CDR3 protein gets one entry after TCRdb re-called the 5' RACE reads with MiXCR. This table holds some 250,000 distinct CDR3 sequences, less than 8.5% found once. This clonotype was observed a handful of times. V dropped 5 bases and J dropped 8 bases, with 18 bases sitting between them. The CDR3 has 14 amino acids. This chain uses TRBV12-3 or TRBV12-4 with TRBJ1-2; maybe TRBD1 (5 bases). The sequence came from a man aged 30 to 39 who received the YFV17D yellow fever vaccine. Sequences were derived from CD4+ T cells sorted from PBMCs, sampled 15 days after the yellow fever booster vaccination. CDR3 amino acids: CASSPQGVATGYTF. Written as DNA, the CDR3 is TGTGCCAGCAGTCCCCAGGGAGTCGCAACCGGCTACACCTTC.